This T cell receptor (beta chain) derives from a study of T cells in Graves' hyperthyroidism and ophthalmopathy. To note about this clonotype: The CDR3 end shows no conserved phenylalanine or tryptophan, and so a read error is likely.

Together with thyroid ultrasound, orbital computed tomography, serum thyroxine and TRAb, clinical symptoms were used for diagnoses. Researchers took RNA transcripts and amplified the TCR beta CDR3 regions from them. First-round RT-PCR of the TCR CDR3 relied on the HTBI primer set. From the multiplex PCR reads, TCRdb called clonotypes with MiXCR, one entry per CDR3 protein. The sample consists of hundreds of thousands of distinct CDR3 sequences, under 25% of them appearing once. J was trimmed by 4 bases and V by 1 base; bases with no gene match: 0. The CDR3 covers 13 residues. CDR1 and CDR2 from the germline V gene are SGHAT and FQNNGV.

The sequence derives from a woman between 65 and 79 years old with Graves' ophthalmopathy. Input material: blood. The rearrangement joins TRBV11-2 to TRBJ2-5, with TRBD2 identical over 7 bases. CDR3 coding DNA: TGTGCCAGCAGCTTAGGCGGGAGAGAGACCCAGTACCTC. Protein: CASSLGGRETQYL.